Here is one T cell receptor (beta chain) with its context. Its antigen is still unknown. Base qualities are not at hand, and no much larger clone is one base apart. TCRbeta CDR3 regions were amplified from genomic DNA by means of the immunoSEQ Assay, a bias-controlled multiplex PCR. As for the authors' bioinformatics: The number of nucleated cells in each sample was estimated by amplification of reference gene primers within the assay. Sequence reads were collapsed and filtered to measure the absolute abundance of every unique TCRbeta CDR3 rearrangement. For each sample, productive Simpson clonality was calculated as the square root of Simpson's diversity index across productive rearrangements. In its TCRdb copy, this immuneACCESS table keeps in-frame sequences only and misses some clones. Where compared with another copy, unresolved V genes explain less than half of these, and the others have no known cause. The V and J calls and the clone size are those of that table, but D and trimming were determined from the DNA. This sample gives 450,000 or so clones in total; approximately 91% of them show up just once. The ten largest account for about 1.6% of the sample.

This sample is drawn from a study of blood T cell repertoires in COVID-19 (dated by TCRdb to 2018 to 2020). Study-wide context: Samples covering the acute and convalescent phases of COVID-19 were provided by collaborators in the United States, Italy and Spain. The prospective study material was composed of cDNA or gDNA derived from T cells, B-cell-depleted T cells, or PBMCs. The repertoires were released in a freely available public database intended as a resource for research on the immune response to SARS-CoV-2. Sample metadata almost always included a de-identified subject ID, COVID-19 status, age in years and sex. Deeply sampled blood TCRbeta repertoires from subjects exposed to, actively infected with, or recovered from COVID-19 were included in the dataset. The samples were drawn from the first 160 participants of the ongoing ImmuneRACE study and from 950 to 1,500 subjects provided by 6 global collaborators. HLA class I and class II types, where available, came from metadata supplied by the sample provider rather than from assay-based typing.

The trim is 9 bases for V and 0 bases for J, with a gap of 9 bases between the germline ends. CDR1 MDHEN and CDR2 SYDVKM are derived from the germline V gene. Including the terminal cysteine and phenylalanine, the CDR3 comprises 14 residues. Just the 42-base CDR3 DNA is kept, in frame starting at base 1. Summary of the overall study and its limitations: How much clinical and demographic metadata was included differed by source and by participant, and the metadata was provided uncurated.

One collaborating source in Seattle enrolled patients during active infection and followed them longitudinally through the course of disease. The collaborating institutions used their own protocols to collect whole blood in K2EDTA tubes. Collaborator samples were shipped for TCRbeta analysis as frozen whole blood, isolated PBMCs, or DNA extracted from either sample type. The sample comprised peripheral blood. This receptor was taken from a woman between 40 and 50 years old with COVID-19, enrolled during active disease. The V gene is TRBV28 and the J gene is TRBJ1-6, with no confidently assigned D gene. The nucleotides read TGTGCCAGTAGACTGAGCTCCTATAATTCACCCCTCCACTTT. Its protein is CASRLSSYNSPLHF.